This TCR beta chain derives from a study of CD8 T cells in Susac syndrome. Findings and caveats of the study: Clonal expansion was present among Susac CD8+ cells. This expansion reached its peak in TEMRA cells and in active patients.

Reverse transcription of about 0.45 to 1 ug RNA used random hexamers. TCRdb re-called the immunoSEQ multiplex PCR reads with MiXCR, one entry per CDR3 protein. The sample holds 75,000 to 95,000 distinct CDR3 sequences, 95% seen once. Regarding this clonotype: Its antigen is still unknown.

CDR1 and CDR2 (germline): MDHEN, SYDVKM. Trimming took 2 bases from V and 2 from J, leaving 7 bases between them. The CDR3 consists of 13 residues. Sequencing of TCR beta, carried out with a high-throughput approach, was applied to CD8+ and CD4+ T cells from the blood. Under recently defined diagnostic criteria, the patients with Susac syndrome qualified as having definite or probable disease. The TEMRA cells underwent FACS enrichment, while the CD8+ and CD4+ T cells underwent negative isolation. V is TRBV28 and J is TRBJ2-7; D unclear. The TCR comes from a human donor with Susac syndrome. The specimen was CD8+ T cells from PBMCs. CDR3 amino acids: CASSLDGPYEQYF. DNA for the CDR3: TGTGCCAGCAGTTTAGACGGCCCCTACGAGCAGTACTTC.